This entry lists 10 T cell receptor beta chains sequenced from one sample in a study of blood T cells in healthy people across ages. It was with a sample-barcoded 5' primer and a J-beta primer mix that a second PCR of roughly 7 to 12 cycles was run. TCRdb passed the 5' RACE reads through MiXCR, listing each CDR3 protein once. The table shows about 1.6 million distinct CDR3 sequences, with about 31% occurring only once. The material sequenced was blood. Receptors were obtained from a woman aged 25-40 years in good health.

As concerns this clonotype: Germline is not matched at one junction end, which may reflect a read error. The J gene is TRBJ2-3, the V gene TRBV20-1, with D maybe TRBD2 (6 bases). The CDR3 length is 15 residues. The V gene's germline CDR1 is DFQATT and CDR2 SNEGSKA (reference sequence). The CDR3 reads CSARDSFGSGDMQYF. As DNA, the CDR3 is TGCAGTGCTAGAGATTCATTCGGTTCGGGAGATATGCAGTATTTT.

Details on this clonotype: This may be a read error, as it is one base from a much larger clone. The V and J genes are TRBV10-3 and TRBJ2-3; TRBD1 is a possible D gene (6 bases). Between the trimmed V and J ends, which lost 8 bases and 8 bases, there was a span of 26 bases. Germline V lookup: CDR1 ENHRY, CDR2 SYGVKD. The CDR3 is 16 amino acids. CDR3 loop: CAIDTEDSSIGRTQYF. CDR3 DNA: TGTGCCATCGATACGGAGGACAGCTCGATAGGGCGTACGCAGTATTTT.

This clonotype was found a few times. The CDR3 nucleotides read TGCGCCAGCAGCCTTAAGGACAGGGGGCTTGTCGGGGAGCTGTTTTTT. It translates to CASSLKDRGLVGELFF. This chain uses TRBV4-1 with TRBJ2-2; 11 bases fit TRBD1. V lost 4 bases to trimming and J lost 7 bases; unmatched junction nucleotides: 8. The CDR3 is made up of 16 amino acids. The V gene's germline CDR1 is MGHRA and CDR2 YSYEKL.

This clonotype was observed a few times. The V and J genes are TRBV20-1 and TRBJ2-3; TRBD2 agrees at 10 bases. Per the germline V gene, CDR1 is DFQATT and CDR2 is SNEGSKA (reference sequence). The CDR3 runs to 15 residues. The V segment lost 0 bases and the J segment 5 bases; nucleotides outside the gene matches: 5. CDR3 bases: TGCAGTGCTAGAGATTCTAGCGGGAGAGGAGATACGCAGTATTTT. Translation: CSARDSSGRGDTQYF.

This clonotype was detected a few times. The rearrangement joins TRBV20-1 to TRBJ2-7; TRBD2 might be the D (6 bases). Germline CDR1 reads DFQATT; CDR2 reads SNEGSKA (reference sequence). The V end was cut by 6 bases, the J end by 0 bases, with 15 bases between. The CDR3 is made up of 14 amino acids. The CDR3 region is CSARRDGASYEQYF. DNA for the CDR3: TGCAGTGCCCGGAGGGACGGGGCCTCCTACGAGCAGTACTTC.

The chain's CDR3 is CASSLERGRDSQETQYF. The CDR3 nucleotides read TGTGCCAGCAGCTTGGAGAGGGGCAGGGACTCCCAAGAGACCCAGTACTTC. The J gene is TRBJ2-5, the V gene TRBV7-9; possible D gene TRBD2, 6 bases. Trimming took 3 bases from V and 1 from J, leaving 18 bases between them. Germline assignment: CDR1 SEHNR and CDR2 FQNEAQ (reference sequence). This CDR3 spans 17 amino acids. Complete variable domain (other parts from reference TRBV7-9 and TRBJ2-5): DTGVSQNPRHKITKRGQNVTFRCDPISEHNRLYWYRQTLGQGPEFLTYFQNEAQLEKSRLLSDRFSAERPKGSFSTLEIQRTEQGDSAMYLCASSLERGRDSQETQYFGPGTRLLVL.

The chain links TRBV6-1 to TRBJ1-4; no clear D. The CDR3 runs to 14 residues. Trimming shortened V by 7 bases and J by 0 bases, and 9 bases separated the two germline ends. CDR1 and CDR2 from the germline V gene are MNHNS and SASEGT. CDR3 in DNA: TGTGCCAGCATAGGATTCGCAACTAATGAAAAACTGTTTTTT. Translating it yields CASIGFATNEKLFF.

This clonotype was observed a few times. V usage is TRBV20-1 and J usage is TRBJ1-2, with a tentative D call TRBD1 (5 bases). Trimming pared 1 base from V and 4 bases from J, leaving 13 bases between. Germline V CDR1 and CDR2: DFQATT, SNEGSKA (reference sequence). The CDR3 is 14 residues long. CDR3 nucleotide sequence: TGCAGTGCTAGAGCCGACAGTCGGACCTATGGCTACACCTTC. This gives the protein CSARADSRTYGYTF.

The J gene is TRBJ1-2, the V gene TRBV3-1; 10 bases are a match to TRBD1. Looked up from germline, CDR1 is LGHDT and CDR2 is YNNKEL (reference sequence). The CDR3 contains 16 residues. Trimming cost V 3 bases and J 4 bases; bases outside gene matches: 8. In DNA form, the CDR3 reads TGTGCCAGCAGCCATGCCGGGACAGGGGACCGCTATGGCTACACCTTC. This translates into CASSHAGTGDRYGYTF.

This clonotype was counted only a few times. The chain links TRBV12-3 or TRBV12-4 to TRBJ2-6, with 9 bases aligning to TRBD1. This CDR3 region has 17 residues. Losses at the gene ends were 4 bases for V and 6 bases for J; bases not matched to a gene: 10. CDR3 amino acids: CASSSRTGVPAANVLTF. Here the CDR3 DNA reads TGTGCCAGCAGTTCCCGGACAGGGGTCCCAGCGGCCAACGTCCTGACTTTC.